Each of the 28 T cell receptor beta chains below was sequenced from the same sample in a study of beta chain features in type 1 diabetes. The study, taken as a whole, reports: Shorter TCRB CDR3s, moderately but significantly so, marked every one of the four CD4+ subsets in Type 1 diabetes patients.

Which antigens these TCRs recognize remains unknown. All of the isolated RNA was reverse transcribed, so expressed TCRB transcripts were sequenced. Here immunoSEQ multiplex PCR was the method, and the copy in TCRdb shows in-frame clones only, minus some. The data show about 160,000 clones, approximately 8.1% seen once. The sequenced sample was central memory CD4+ T cells from blood. The receptors derive from a man younger than 35 with type 1 diabetes.

DNA for the CDR3: TGCGCCAGCAGCTTGGACAGGCCGAACACCGGGGAGCTGTTTTTT. It codes for CASSLDRPNTGELFF. V usage is TRBV5-1 and J usage is TRBJ2-2; TRBD1 might be the D (5 bases). The CDR3 contains 15 residues. The V gene's germline CDR1 is SGHRS and CDR2 YFSETQ. Trimming cost V 0 bases and J 0 bases, with 6 bases left between them.

This chain links TRBV7-2 with TRBJ2-2; D is perhaps TRBD2 (6 bases). Per the germline V gene, CDR1 is SGHTA and CDR2 is FQGNSA. This CDR3 region has 14 residues. V was clipped by 0 bases and J by 8 bases, with 10 bases between them. The CDR3 here is CASSLAGGMGELFF. In DNA form, the CDR3 reads TGTGCCAGCAGCTTAGCTGGAGGGATGGGGGAGCTGTTTTTT.

V and J are TRBV7-9 and TRBJ1-1; D remains ambiguous. Germline CDR1 is SEHNR and CDR2 is FQNEAQ (reference sequence). V was trimmed by 0 bases and J by 0 bases, leaving 8 bases between them. There are 15 residues in the CDR3. CDR3 protein: CASSLAFQLNTEAFF. CDR3 nucleotide sequence: TGTGCCAGCAGCTTAGCCTTCCAGTTGAACACTGAAGCTTTCTTT.

The chain carries TRBV28 and TRBJ2-7, with TRBD2 as a possible D gene (6 bases). This CDR3 region has 14 residues. The germline V gene encodes CDR1 MDHEN and CDR2 SYDVKM. Trimming pared 6 bases from V and 0 bases from J, leaving 12 bases between. The CDR3 DNA reads as TGTGCCAGCAGAGGGACGGGAGACTCCTACGAGCAGTACTTC. This encodes CASRGTGDSYEQYF.

This clone was observed a few times. This rearrangement joins TRBV6-6 to TRBJ1-2; 8 bases agree with TRBD1. After removal of 7 bases from V and 8 bases from J, the junction contained 9 bases not matched to a gene. This CDR3 is built from 13 residues. CDR1 is MNHNY and CDR2 is SVGAGI in the germline V gene (reference sequence). The CDR3 loop is CASNSPTGVGYTF. CDR3 coding DNA: TGTGCCAGCAACTCTCCGACAGGGGTGGGCTACACCTTC.

This clone was detected a few times. This chain joins TRBV4-3 and TRBJ1-2, with D possibly TRBD1 on 6 matching bases. The CDR3 consists of 15 residues. Trimming removed 2 bases at V and 3 bases at J, with 13 bases between. Germline assignment: CDR1 LGHNA and CDR2 YSLEER. CDR3 sequence reads: CASSQQQGVHYGYTF. CDR3 bases: TGCGCCAGCAGCCAACAACAGGGCGTTCACTATGGCTACACCTTC.

This clone was seen more than once but under ten times. The rearrangement links TRBV4-2 to TRBJ1-1, with TRBD1 matching over 8 bases. This CDR3 has 16 residues. The V gene end was trimmed by 6 bases and the J gene end by 1 base; junction bases not matched to a gene: 10. Germline lookup yields CDR1 LGHNA and CDR2 YNFKEQ. CDR3 residues: CASRPGGVGTNTEAFF. DNA of the CDR3: TGTGCCAGCAGGCCAGGGGGCGTGGGGACGAACACTGAAGCTTTCTTT.

The chain joins TRBV19 to TRBJ2-7, with 8 positions matching TRBD1. The CDR3 is 16 residues long. Trimming cost V 9 bases and J 0 bases; bases outside gene matches: 13. The germline V gene has CDR1 LNHDA and CDR2 SQIVND (reference sequence). The CDR3 DNA is TGTGCCAGGACACAAACCACCGGGACAGGCTCCTACGAGCAGTACTTC. It is translated as CARTQTTGTGSYEQYF.

This clone showed up just a few times. J is TRBJ2-3 and V is TRBV6-5, with 11 bases matching TRBD2. The CDR3 consists of 14 residues. Germline values: CDR1 MNHEY, CDR2 SVGAGI. The ends lost 5 bases at V and 5 bases at J; junction bases unmatched: 3. CDR3 DNA sequence: TGTGCCAGCAGTCTAGCGGGAGGTATAGATACGCAGTATTTT. Its protein is CASSLAGGIDTQYF.

The V gene is TRBV4-2, the J gene TRBJ2-7, with D maybe TRBD2 (5 bases). The V end was cut by 0 bases, the J end by 6 bases, with 12 bases between. Germline assignment: CDR1 LGHNA and CDR2 YNFKEQ. The CDR3 sequence is 14 residues long. The CDR3 loop reads CASSQDQTGGEQYF. The CDR3 DNA reads as TGTGCCAGCAGCCAAGATCAGACTGGAGGCGAGCAGTACTTC.

This clone was recorded a few times. The genes are TRBV27 and TRBJ1-6, with TRBD1 matching 9 bases. The CDR3 runs to 14 residues. Germline V lookup: CDR1 MNHEY, CDR2 SMNVEV (reference sequence). Trimming cost V 5 bases and J 10 bases; bases outside gene matches: 6. The CDR3 protein is CASSHGQGKSPLHF. DNA for the CDR3: TGTGCCAGCAGTCACGGACAGGGGAAGTCACCCCTCCACTTT.

In this sample, this clone turned up a few times. The chain links TRBV18 to TRBJ1-2; TRBD1 agrees at 10 bases. This CDR3 is 15 amino acids long. Germline values: CDR1 KGHSH, CDR2 LQKENI. V was pared by 5 bases and J by 8 bases, with 11 bases of the junction left unmatched. CDR3 loop: CASSSPGQGSGGYTF. In DNA form, the CDR3 reads TGTGCCAGCTCATCGCCGGGACAGGGGAGCGGAGGCTACACCTTC. The full variable domain, with the rest looked up from reference TRBV18 and TRBJ1-2, is NAGVMQNPRHLVRRRGQEARLRCSPMKGHSHVYWYRQLPEEGLKFMVYLQKENIIDESGMPKERFSAEFPKEGPSILRIQQVVRGDSAAYFCASSSPGQGSGGYTFGSGTRLTVV.

The table lists this clone with many counts. This sequence joins TRBV18 and TRBJ2-1, with 11 bases fitting TRBD1. From germline, CDR1 is KGHSH and CDR2 LQKENI. After removal of 6 bases from V and 10 bases from J, the junction contained 8 bases not matched to a gene. There are 14 residues in the CDR3. CDR3 bases: TGTGCCAGCTCGGACAGGGGGCCTTCGTGGGAGCAGTTCTTC. Its translation: CASSDRGPSWEQFF.

The sample holds a few counts of this clone. This rearrangement joins TRBV9 to TRBJ1-4; perhaps TRBD1 as D (6 bases). V gave up 6 bases and J gave up 8 bases, with 14 bases separating them. CDR3 length equals 13 residues. CDR1 is SGDLS and CDR2 is YYNGEE in the germline V gene. In nucleotides, the CDR3 is TGTGCCAGCACCCAGGGGACGGAAGAAAAACTGTTTTTT. Its translation: CASTQGTEEKLFF.

This clone was counted a few times. Other DNA sequences in this specimen translate into the identical CDR3. V is TRBV9 and J is TRBJ2-3; no clear D gene. V was trimmed by 4 bases and J by 6 bases, leaving 12 bases between them. Looked up from germline, CDR1 is SGDLS and CDR2 is YYNGEE. This CDR3 spans 13 amino acids. The CDR3 DNA reads as TGTGCCAGCAGCAAAACGGGTACGGATACGCAGTATTTT. The encoded protein is CASSKTGTDTQYF.

The chain couples TRBV30 to TRBJ2-5; 7 bases fit TRBD2. Trimming took 2 bases from V and 5 from J; bases not matched to a gene: 8. Germline CDR1 reads GTSNPN; CDR2 reads SVGIG (reference sequence). The CDR3 has 14 residues. CDR3 in amino acids: CAWSPTSEVETQYF. For the CDR3, the DNA is TGTGCCTGGAGTCCAACTAGCGAGGTGGAGACCCAGTACTTC.

This clone was recorded a few times. This sequence joins TRBV18 and TRBJ1-2; D is unclear. Germline-derived CDR1 and CDR2 are KGHSH and LQKENI. The length of the CDR3 is 15 residues. V lost 2 bases, J lost 4 bases, and 14 bases lay in between. The CDR3 spells CASSPDNQQIYGYTF. In nucleotides, the CDR3 is TGTGCCAGCTCACCAGATAATCAACAGATCTATGGCTACACCTTC.

In its sample, this clone was seen a few times. V gene TRBV19 combines with J gene TRBJ2-7, with 9 bases lining up with TRBD1. The junction had 10 bases not matched to a gene; V was cut back by 7 bases and J by 3 bases. The CDR3 has 15 amino acids. Per the germline V gene, CDR1 is LNHDA and CDR2 is SQIVND (reference sequence). CDR3 sequence: CASKILGTGNYEQYF. CDR3 nucleotides: TGTGCCAGTAAAATCCTCGGGACAGGGAACTACGAGCAGTACTTC.

The J gene is TRBJ2-3, the V gene TRBV7-8, with 9 bases aligning to TRBD1. V trimming: 8 bases; J trimming: 1 base; junction bases outside the gene matches: 7. The length of the CDR3 is 15 residues. CDR1 and CDR2 (germline): SGHVS, FQNEAQ. CDR3: CASLSWDRGTDTQYF. The CDR3 DNA follows: TGTGCCAGCCTCTCTTGGGACAGGGGCACAGATACGCAGTATTTT.

V and J are TRBV11-1 and TRBJ1-1, with 7 positions matching TRBD1. The V and J ends lost 5 bases and 5 bases, in that order; junction bases with no gene match: 11. CDR3 size: 15 residues. Per germline, CDR1 SGHAT and CDR2 FQDESV (reference sequence). The CDR3 loop is CASSKQRTGGTEAFF. As DNA, the CDR3 is TGTGCCAGCAGCAAACAAAGGACAGGAGGGACTGAAGCTTTCTTT. The whole variable domain, remainder taken from reference TRBV11-1 and TRBJ1-1, is EAEVAQSPRYKITEKSQAVAFWCDPISGHATLYWYRQILGQGPELLVQFQDESVVDDSQLPKDRFSAERLKGVDSTLKIQPAELGDSAMYLCASSKQRTGGTEAFFGQGTRLTVV.

This clone was detected only a few times. The CDR3 sequence: CAALQGATDTQYF. DNA of the CDR3: TGTGCCGCACTACAGGGGGCCACAGATACGCAGTATTTT. This chain connects TRBV10-3 to TRBJ2-3; 9 bases agree with TRBD1. V lost 11 bases and J lost 2; bases outside the gene matches: 5. The length of the CDR3 is 13 residues. Germline lookup yields CDR1 ENHRY and CDR2 SYGVKD.

This clone was found a few times. The chain carries TRBV6-5 and TRBJ1-2; tentatively, D is TRBD1 (6 bases). With 7 bases removed from V and 6 bases from J, the gap between germline ends came to 18 bases. The CDR3 sequence is 14 residues long. Per the germline V gene, CDR1 is MNHEY and CDR2 is SVGAGI. In DNA form, the CDR3 reads TGTGCCAGCAATCCCTGGGGGGGCAGGAATGGCTACACCTTC. It specifies CASNPWGGRNGYTF.

The chain combines TRBV6-5 with TRBJ1-2; perhaps TRBD1 as D (6 bases). This CDR3 is 12 amino acids long. With 5 bases removed from V and 4 bases from J, the gap between germline ends came to 8 bases. The germline V gene encodes CDR1 MNHEY and CDR2 SVGAGI. The CDR3, as DNA: TGTGCCAGCAGTCCGGACAGCTATGGCTACACCTTC. Its protein product is CASSPDSYGYTF.

A few counts support this clone. The rearrangement links TRBV28 to TRBJ2-7, with 13 bases fitting TRBD2. Trimming at V came to 1 base and at J to 2 bases, leaving 11 bases not matched to a gene. Germline V gives CDR1 MDHEN, CDR2 SYDVKM. CDR3 length: 19 residues. The DNA for the CDR3 is TGTGCCAGCAGTTTATTAACTAGCGGGAGGGGGTCGATCCCCTACGAGCAGTACTTC. As protein: CASSLLTSGRGSIPYEQYF.

V is TRBV4-3 and J is TRBJ1-4, with D tentatively TRBD1 (6 bases). This CDR3 region has 17 residues. Germline CDR1 and CDR2: LGHNA and YSLEER. V was pared by 0 bases and J by 8 bases, with 19 bases between. The CDR3 coding sequence is TGCGCCAGCAGCCAAGACGGCAGGGGATTCCTCGAGGAAAAACTGTTTTTT. Its protein product is CASSQDGRGFLEEKLFF.

This clone was picked up a small number of times. The chain recombines TRBV6-5 with TRBJ2-3; TRBD2 is a possible D gene (6 bases). Germline assignment: CDR1 MNHEY and CDR2 SVGAGI. V shed 7 bases and J shed 0 bases, with 14 bases lying between them. CDR3 length equals 15 residues. The CDR3 DNA reads TGTGCCAGCAAGGAGGCGGGAACTAGCACAGATACGCAGTATTTT. It translates to CASKEAGTSTDTQYF.

The chain links TRBV2 to TRBJ1-6; D is undetermined. The germline gives CDR1 SNHLY, CDR2 FYNNEI. The CDR3 length is 14 residues. V lost 4 bases to trimming and J lost 1 base, with 5 bases between them. The CDR3 bases are TGTGCCAGCAGTGTCACTTCCTATAATTCACCCCTCCACTTT. This translates into CASSVTSYNSPLHF.

This clone was detected a few times. V gene TRBV28 combines with J gene TRBJ2-3; 7 nucleotides agree with TRBD1. Germline CDR1 reads MDHEN; CDR2 reads SYDVKM. Germline trimming cut 6 bases from V and 0 bases from J; bases unmatched to any gene: 0. This CDR3 has 13 amino acids. In DNA, the CDR3 is TGTGCCAGCAGGGGACAGAGCACAGATACGCAGTATTTT. Translated: CASRGQSTDTQYF.